One sample yielded the 21 T cell receptor beta chains listed below, sequenced in a study of blood T cell repertoires in COVID-19. Using immunoSEQ multiplex PCR, the repertoire was profiled, and TCRdb retains in-frame clones only, with some absent. The sample lists under 250,000 clones, approximately 85% occurring once. The sequenced sample was peripheral blood. These receptors all come from a middle-aged man with acute or convalescent COVID-19.

The chain recombines TRBV2 with TRBJ2-7; 9 bases agree with TRBD1. CDR3 length: 12 amino acids. Looked up from germline, CDR1 is SNHLY and CDR2 is FYNNEI. Trimming at V came to 8 bases and at J to 6 bases, leaving 5 bases not matched to a gene. This CDR3 reads CASWGQGGEQYF. DNA for the CDR3: TGTGCCAGCTGGGGACAGGGAGGCGAGCAGTACTTC.

The genes are TRBV7-6 and TRBJ2-1, with a tentative D call TRBD2 (5 bases). This CDR3 contains 17 residues. Germline CDR1 reads SGHVS; CDR2 reads FNYEAQ. The germline V and J ends were trimmed by 0 bases and 3 bases, with 15 bases remaining between them. In DNA, the CDR3 is TGTGCCAGCAGCTTAGCGCCGGTCGGGGTGCGCTACAATGAGCAGTTCTTC. Its translation is CASSLAPVGVRYNEQFF. The full variable domain, in which reference TRBV7-6 and TRBJ2-1 provide the parts outside the CDR3, is GAGVSQSPRYKVTKRGQDVALRCDPISGHVSLYWYRQALGQGPEFLTYFNYEAQQDKSGLPNDRFSAERPEGSISTLTIQRTEQRDSAMYRCASSLAPVGVRYNEQFFGPGTRLTVL.

This chain connects TRBV5-4 to TRBJ1-6; 7 bases line up with TRBD1. J gave up 7 bases and V 0 bases, and 7 bases lay outside the gene matches. The length of the CDR3 is 16 residues. From germline, CDR1 is SGHNT and CDR2 YYREEE (reference sequence). The CDR3 DNA is TGTGCCAGCAGCTTGGCCCCCCCAGGGGGGAATTCACCCCTCCACTTT. Protein product: CASSLAPPGGNSPLHF.

The chain employs TRBV4-2 and TRBJ2-3; TRBD2 matches 13 bases. Trimming at V came to 4 bases and at J to 2 bases, leaving 12 bases not matched to a gene. CDR1 LGHNA and CDR2 YNFKEQ come from the germline V gene. This CDR3 region has 19 residues. CDR3 region: CASSPYWTSGRSPTDTQYF. CDR3 DNA: TGTGCCAGCAGCCCGTATTGGACTAGCGGGAGATCGCCCACAGATACGCAGTATTTT.

The rearrangement joins TRBV5-4 to TRBJ1-6, with 10 bases lining up with TRBD1. This CDR3 contains 15 residues. Per the germline V gene, CDR1 is SGHNT and CDR2 is YYREEE (reference sequence). V was pared by 4 bases and J by 8 bases, with 6 bases of the junction left unmatched. The CDR3, as DNA: TGTGCCAGCAGCGGGGGACAGGGGCGAGATTCACCCCTCCACTTT. Its translation: CASSGGQGRDSPLHF.

CDR3 nucleotide sequence: TGTGCCAGCAACCTGGACTACCACAATGAGCAGTTCTTC. Its translation: CASNLDYHNEQFF. V is TRBV9 and J is TRBJ2-1; D possibly corresponds to TRBD2 (6 bases). V lost 6 bases to trimming and J lost 5 bases, with 12 bases between them. CDR1 is SGDLS, CDR2 YYNGEE, per germline. This CDR3 region has 13 residues.

The V gene is TRBV24-1, the J gene TRBJ2-5; 7 positions agree with TRBD1. Per germline, CDR1 KGHDR and CDR2 SFDVKD. This CDR3 spans 16 amino acids. V lost 3 bases and J lost 2; bases outside the gene matches: 8. CDR3 sequence: CATSDPQGPNQETQYF. The DNA for the CDR3 is TGTGCCACCAGTGATCCACAGGGGCCTAATCAAGAGACCCAGTACTTC.

This chain uses TRBV5-1 with TRBJ1-6; D is unresolved. V was shortened by 2 bases and J by 14 bases, with 14 bases between the two germline ends. CDR1 SGHRS and CDR2 YFSETQ come from the germline V gene. The CDR3 has 13 amino acids. The chain's CDR3 is CASSLQREGTLHF. Written as DNA, the CDR3 is TGCGCCAGCAGCTTACAGAGGGAGGGAACCCTCCACTTT.

V usage is TRBV11-3 and J usage is TRBJ2-7, with 9 bases identical to TRBD2. J gave up 4 bases and V 0 bases, and 4 bases lay outside the gene matches. This CDR3 is built from 15 residues. Germline values: CDR1 SGHNT, CDR2 YENEEA. The CDR3 loop reads CASSLEAGGGYEQYF. The CDR3 nucleotides read TGTGCCAGCAGCTTAGAAGCGGGAGGAGGTTACGAGCAGTACTTC.

The rearrangement uses TRBV11-3 and TRBJ2-7; no definite D call. V was pared by 2 bases and J by 4 bases, with 6 bases between. From germline, CDR1 is SGHNT and CDR2 YENEEA. The CDR3 consists of 12 residues. The CDR3 reads CASSLSYYEQYF. The CDR3 region has the DNA TGTGCCAGCAGCTTATCTTATTACGAGCAGTACTTC.

The J gene is TRBJ1-2, the V gene TRBV24-1, with D unresolved. There are 11 residues in the CDR3. With 5 bases removed from V and 12 bases from J, the gap between germline ends came to 12 bases. Per germline, CDR1 KGHDR and CDR2 SFDVKD. Here the CDR3 reads CATSGAPGNTF. CDR3 coding DNA: TGTGCCACCAGTGGAGCCCCGGGTAACACCTTC.

This clone appeared once. The J gene is TRBJ1-3, the V gene TRBV27; 7 bases align to TRBD1. This CDR3 has 13 amino acids. V was pared by 2 bases and J by 8 bases, with 3 bases of the junction left unmatched. Germline lookup yields CDR1 MNHEY and CDR2 SMNVEV (reference sequence). The CDR3 nucleotides are TGTGCCAGCAGTTTACGTCAGGGGGACACCATATATTTT. Its translation is CASSLRQGDTIYF.

The CDR3 DNA sequence: TGTGCCAGCAGTTACTCGGCCCTAGCGGACAATGAGCAGTTCTTC. This sequence encodes CASSYSALADNEQFF. The chain carries TRBV6-5 and TRBJ2-1; TRBD2 aligns across 7 bases. V was clipped by 0 bases and J by 5 bases; unmatched bases: 4. The CDR3 runs 15 residues. The germline CDR1 and CDR2 sequences are MNHEY and SVGAGI.

The CDR3 coding sequence is TGTGCCAGCAGCCCTAGTCCAGGGGGTCCTTATGGCTACACCTTC. Protein: CASSPSPGGPYGYTF. The V and J genes are TRBV7-9 and TRBJ1-2, with TRBD1 matching 7 bases. The trim removed 5 bases at V and 5 bases at J, leaving 11 bases unmatched. Germline V lookup: CDR1 SEHNR, CDR2 FQNEAQ (reference sequence). This CDR3 spans 15 amino acids.

This clone came up many times. V gene TRBV27 combines with J gene TRBJ1-1, with D uncertain. Germline lookup yields CDR1 MNHEY and CDR2 SMNVEV (reference sequence). Deletions cut 0 bases from V and 8 bases from J, with 13 bases between. The CDR3 length is 14 residues. CDR3 nucleotide sequence: TGTGCCAGCAGTTTATCCCCCCCTACAGCAGAAGCTTTCTTT. Protein sequence: CASSLSPPTAEAFF.

This chain links TRBV5-1 with TRBJ2-7, with 8 bases that match TRBD1. The ends lost 4 bases at V and 7 bases at J; junction bases unmatched: 13. The germline CDR1 and CDR2 sequences are SGHRS and YFSETQ. This CDR3 comprises 15 residues. The CDR3 sequence is CASSTGQGTYAEQYF. The CDR3 DNA follows: TGCGCCAGCAGCACCGGACAGGGCACCTACGCAGAGCAGTACTTC.

This clone appeared a single time. This sequence joins TRBV6-5 and TRBJ2-3; D perhaps matches TRBD2 (7 bases). Trimming cost V 8 bases and J 1 base, with 16 bases left between them. Looked up from germline, CDR1 is MNHEY and CDR2 is SVGAGI. This CDR3 has 15 residues. CDR3 residues: CASAGEGGGTDTQYF. The CDR3 DNA follows: TGTGCCAGCGCTGGGGAGGGGGGCGGCACAGATACGCAGTATTTT.

This clone was detected only a few times. This CDR3 is CASRGQGPYEQYF. The CDR3 nucleotides are TGTGCCAGCAGGGGACAGGGACCCTACGAGCAGTACTTC. The chain employs TRBV28 and TRBJ2-7; TRBD1 agrees at 9 bases. V trimming: 6 bases; J trimming: 2 bases; junction bases outside the gene matches: 2. The CDR3 consists of 13 residues. Germline lookup yields CDR1 MDHEN and CDR2 SYDVKM. The variable domain in full, with the rest retrieved from reference TRBV28 and TRBJ2-7, is DVKVTQSSRYLVKRTGEKVFLECVQDMDHENMFWYRQDPGLGLRLIYFSYDVKMKEKGDIPEGYSVSREKKERFSLILESASTNQTSMYLCASRGQGPYEQYFGPGTRLTVT.

This sequence joins TRBV9 and TRBJ2-2; 9 bases align to TRBD2. This CDR3 is built from 16 residues. J gave up 6 bases and V 0 bases, and 6 bases lay outside the gene matches. CDR1 is SGDLS and CDR2 is YYNGEE in the germline V gene. This CDR3 reads CASSVEAGGIAGELFF. DNA of the CDR3: TGTGCCAGCAGCGTAGAGGCGGGAGGGATTGCCGGGGAGCTGTTTTTT.

The chain carries TRBV7-9 and TRBJ2-1; D is possibly TRBD2 (6 bases). Germline CDR1 SEHNR, CDR2 FQNEAQ (reference sequence). The CDR3 consists of 18 residues. Between the trimmed V and J ends, which lost 0 bases and 0 bases, there was a span of 15 bases. The CDR3 is CASSLAAGGWSSYNEQFF. Written as DNA, the CDR3 is TGTGCCAGCAGCTTAGCTGCTGGGGGGTGGAGCTCCTACAATGAGCAGTTCTTC. The complete variable domain, with remaining parts taken from reference TRBV7-9 and TRBJ2-1, reads DTGVSQNPRHKITKRGQNVTFRCDPISEHNRLYWYRQTLGQGPEFLTYFQNEAQLEKSRLLSDRFSAERPKGSFSTLEIQRTEQGDSAMYLCASSLAAGGWSSYNEQFFGPGTRLTVL.

This clone was found once. This sequence joins TRBV5-4 and TRBJ2-5; tentatively, D is TRBD1 (5 bases). This CDR3 region has 15 residues. V lost 0 bases and J 5 bases, leaving 14 bases between the germline ends. Per the germline V gene, CDR1 is SGHNT and CDR2 is YYREEE (reference sequence). DNA of the CDR3: TGTGCCAGCAGCTTGGCCCTTATAGCAGGGGAGACCCAGTACTTC. It yields the protein CASSLALIAGETQYF.